The T cell receptor (beta chain) under discussion was sequenced for a study of blood T cell repertoires in COVID-19. CDR3 size: 14 residues. Germline CDR1 SGHNT, CDR2 YYREEE (reference sequence). The J segment lost 1 base and the V segment lost 6 bases, leaving 4 bases of the junction unmatched. The repertoire was sequenced with immunoSEQ multiplex PCR; TCRdb's copy has only in-frame clones and lacks some. Of 200,000 to 300,000 clones listed, roughly 85% are singletons. This clone was seen a few times. The clonotype originates from a man aged 18 to 30 with active or convalescent COVID-19. The chain carries TRBV5-4 and TRBJ1-2, with 9 bases aligning to TRBD1. The specimen was peripheral blood. For the CDR3, the DNA is TGTGCCAGCACTACAGGGGGCAATAACTATGGCTACACCTTC. It codes for CASTTGGNNYGYTF.